One sample yielded the 21 T cell receptor beta chains listed below, sequenced in a study of regulatory T cells in long-lasting Graves disease. CDR3 regions were amplified by Arm-PCR using iRepertoire HTBI primers to build TCR beta libraries. TCRdb independently ran MiXCR on the multiplex PCR reads; one entry per CDR3 protein. The sample shows 350,000 to 450,000 distinct CDR3 sequences, about 21% of them seen only once. Time point specified: persistent/refractory GD, antithyroid drugs over 5 years with positive TRAb. The TCR library was made from RNA that had been extracted from PBMCs in TRIzol. Here the sequenced sample was peripheral blood mononuclear cells (PBMCs), taken when the disease was refractory, from a patient treated with antithyroid drugs. These receptors originate from a female donor with Graves disease.

This clonotype has a count of ten or more. The rearrangement links TRBV20-1 to TRBJ2-5; 7 positions agree with TRBD2. This CDR3 contains 16 residues. CDR1 and CDR2 (germline): DFQATT, SNEGSKA (reference sequence). The trim removed 0 bases at V and 4 bases at J, leaving 11 bases unmatched. The CDR3 DNA reads TGCAGTGCTAGAGATCTGGGGGGGAGACTACGAGAGACCCAGTACTTC. Protein sequence: CSARDLGGRLRETQYF.

The chain is built from TRBV6-2 or TRBV6-3 and TRBJ2-5; 7 nucleotides align to TRBD2. V lost 5 bases to trimming and J lost 5 bases; unmatched junction nucleotides: 5. The CDR3 totals 13 residues. Germline V lookup: CDR1 MNHEY, CDR2 SVGEGT. CDR3 bases: TGTGCCAGCAGTGACGGGGGGTGGGAGACCCAGTACTTC. Residues: CASSDGGWETQYF.

Notes on this clonotype: Just one base apart from a much larger clone, this may be a read error. V and J are TRBV3-1 and TRBJ1-1; D uncertain. Trimming pared 2 bases from V and 6 bases from J, leaving 13 bases between. CDR1 and CDR2 from the germline V gene are LGHDT and YNNKEL (reference sequence). There are 14 residues in the CDR3. The CDR3 DNA reads as TGTGCCAGCAGCCAACCCGGGCGAAACGCTGAAGCTTTCTTT. This translates into CASSQPGRNAEAFF.

A note on this clonotype: Since a much larger clone is just one base distant, this may be a read error. CDR3 nucleotides: TGTGCCAGCAGTCCCAGACTAGCGGCCACCCAAGAGACCCAGCACTTC. Translation: CASSPRLAATQETQHF. This chain links TRBV12-3 or TRBV12-4 with TRBJ2-5; 9 nucleotides align to TRBD2. The CDR3 runs 16 residues.

The sample holds a few counts of this clonotype. V and J are TRBV5-1 and TRBJ2-7; 9 bases agree with TRBD2. CDR1 is SGHRS and CDR2 is YFSETQ in the germline V gene. The V and J ends lost 3 bases and 5 bases, in that order; junction bases with no gene match: 9. The CDR3 runs to 15 residues. CDR3 residues: CASSSGTSIGHEQYF. CDR3 nucleotides: TGCGCCAGCAGCTCCGGGACTAGCATAGGCCACGAGCAGTACTTC.

In its sample, this clonotype was seen many times. V and J are TRBV27 and TRBJ1-2, with 10 bases that match TRBD1. V trimming: 4 bases; J trimming: 4 bases; junction bases outside the gene matches: 6. The CDR3 is made up of 15 amino acids. The germline V gene encodes CDR1 MNHEY and CDR2 SMNVEV (reference sequence). The CDR3 sequence: CASSWRTGGSYGYTF. CDR3 in DNA: TGTGCCAGCAGTTGGCGGACAGGGGGTAGCTATGGCTACACCTTC.

This rearrangement joins TRBV6-2 or TRBV6-3 to TRBJ2-7; 7 positions agree with TRBD2. There are 14 residues in the CDR3. In germline, CDR1 is MNHEY, CDR2 SVGEGT. Trimming at V came to 5 bases and at J to 2 bases, leaving 6 bases not matched to a gene. The CDR3 coding sequence is TGTGCCAGCAGTGGGGGGGGATCGACCTACGAGCAGTACTTC. This encodes CASSGGGSTYEQYF.

This clonotype has at least ten counts. The chain uses TRBV19 and TRBJ2-7; 8 nucleotides align to TRBD2. CDR1 and CDR2 (germline): LNHDA, SQIVND (reference sequence). V dropped 5 bases and J dropped 4; count of bases not matched to a gene: 10. This CDR3 is built from 15 residues. The CDR3 loop is CASSSREGLGYEQYF. In DNA form, the CDR3 reads TGTGCCAGTAGTTCACGGGAGGGCCTAGGGTACGAGCAGTACTTC.

This clonotype was observed at least ten times. This chain links TRBV6-1 with TRBJ1-4; D possibly corresponds to TRBD1 (5 bases). V lost 5 bases, J lost 5 bases, and 12 bases lay in between. The CDR3 is made up of 14 amino acids. The germline gives CDR1 MNHNS, CDR2 SASEGT. CDR3 loop: CASSLGGWNEKLFF. In DNA, the CDR3 is TGTGCCAGCAGTCTTGGGGGGTGGAATGAAAAACTGTTTTTT.

This clonotype was counted at least ten times. V is TRBV11-2 and J is TRBJ2-1; 7 nucleotides line up with TRBD1. The CDR3 is made up of 13 amino acids. After removal of 9 bases from V and 2 bases from J, the junction contained 4 bases not matched to a gene. The V gene's germline CDR1 is SGHAT and CDR2 FQNNGV. CDR3 sequence: CASHGTAYNEQFF. CDR3 nucleotide sequence: TGTGCCAGTCATGGGACAGCCTACAATGAGCAGTTCTTC.

This chain links TRBV5-1 with TRBJ2-5; no clear D gene. This CDR3 comprises 14 residues. Trimming stripped 0 bases from V and 2 bases from J, with 8 bases between. CDR1 and CDR2 from the germline V gene are SGHRS and YFSETQ. CDR3 sequence: CASSLEADQETQYF. In nucleotides, the CDR3 is TGCGCCAGCAGCTTGGAGGCGGATCAAGAGACCCAGTACTTC.

This clonotype was seen ten or more times. This sequence joins TRBV28 and TRBJ1-6; possible D gene TRBD1, 5 bases. The length of the CDR3 is 12 residues. Between the trimmed V and J ends, which lost 10 bases and 6 bases, there was a span of 10 bases. Germline values: CDR1 MDHEN, CDR2 SYDVKM. The CDR3 region has the DNA TGTGCCACTAAGAGGGGTAATTCACCCCTCCACTTT. Its translation is CATKRGNSPLHF.

V and J are TRBV4-2 and TRBJ2-7; the match to TRBD1 covers 7 bases. Per the germline V gene, CDR1 is LGHNA and CDR2 is YNFKEQ. Unmatched junction bases numbered 9, after V lost 1 base and J lost 6 bases. The length of the CDR3 is 15 residues. Here the CDR3 DNA reads TGTGCCAGCAGCCAAGTACCCGACAGGGCGTCCGAGCAGTACTTC. Translation gives CASSQVPDRASEQYF.

This clonotype has only a few counts. A junction boundary mismatches the germline segment, possibly from a read error. The rearrangement joins TRBV30 to TRBJ2-5; TRBD2 matches 9 bases. Germline values: CDR1 GTSNPN, CDR2 SVGIG (reference sequence). The CDR3 contains 15 residues. CDR3 sequence reads: CAWSWASGIQGTQYF. CDR3 nucleotide sequence: TGTGCCTGGAGTTGGGCTAGCGGGATCCAAGGGACCCAGTACTTC.

This clonotype was counted many times. This sequence joins TRBV20-1 and TRBJ2-7; possibly TRBD1 or TRBD2 for D (5 bases each). CDR3 length: 15 amino acids. Germline V lookup: CDR1 DFQATT, CDR2 SNEGSKA (reference sequence). Trimming removed 4 bases at V and 3 bases at J, with 19 bases between. The CDR3 DNA reads TGCAGTGCTAAGACGAGGGGCGTTTCCTTCTACGAGCAGTACTTC. Its protein is CSAKTRGVSFYEQYF.

The chain couples TRBV6-1 to TRBJ2-1; D remains ambiguous. With 4 bases removed from V and 7 bases from J, the gap between germline ends came to 11 bases. From germline, CDR1 is MNHNS and CDR2 SASEGT. The CDR3 has 13 residues. The CDR3 DNA sequence: TGTGCCAGCAGTGGACTCCTGGGGAATGAGCAGTTCTTC. Its translation: CASSGLLGNEQFF.

The chain couples TRBV20-1 to TRBJ1-2; D is undetermined. Germline CDR1 reads DFQATT; CDR2 reads SNEGSKA (reference sequence). V was clipped by 0 bases and J by 7 bases, with 9 bases between them. CDR3 size: 12 residues. CDR3 nucleotides: TGCAGTGCTAGAGATCCCGCTTCTGGCTACACCTTC. Translating it yields CSARDPASGYTF.

The rearrangement joins TRBV10-3 to TRBJ2-1; no clear D. This CDR3 contains 14 residues. The germline V and J ends were trimmed by 0 bases and 5 bases, with 8 bases remaining between them. The germline gives CDR1 ENHRY, CDR2 SYGVKD. CDR3 DNA: TGTGCCATCAGTGAGTCTCGGAGCGACAATGAGCAGTTCTTC. Its translation: CAISESRSDNEQFF.

CDR3 coding DNA: TGTGCCAGCAGTTACGCGGGGCGGGACACTGAAGCTTTCTTT. This translates into CASSYAGRDTEAFF. This chain joins TRBV6-5 and TRBJ1-1; tentative D call: TRBD1 (5 bases). The germline V gene encodes CDR1 MNHEY and CDR2 SVGAGI. This CDR3 spans 14 amino acids. Deletions cut 2 bases from V and 3 bases from J, with 10 bases between.

The chain has TRBV7-9 and TRBJ2-2; no clear D gene. There are 15 residues in the CDR3. Trimming removed 3 bases from V and 4 bases from J, with 12 bases in between. Looked up from germline, CDR1 is SEHNR and CDR2 is FQNEAQ (reference sequence). The chain's CDR3 is CASSFTVVGTGELFF. CDR3 DNA: TGTGCCAGCAGCTTTACAGTTGTGGGCACCGGGGAGCTGTTTTTT.

This clonotype was observed many times. The chain employs TRBV5-8 and TRBJ1-5, with 10 bases fitting TRBD1. The CDR3 loop spans 17 amino acids. The germline V gene encodes CDR1 SGHTS and CDR2 YDEGEE. V lost 5 bases to trimming and J lost 0 bases; unmatched junction nucleotides: 8. This chain's CDR3 is CASSLRDRGNSNQPQHF. DNA of the CDR3: TGTGCCAGCAGTCTCCGGGACAGGGGAAATAGCAATCAGCCCCAGCATTTT.